This T cell receptor beta chain stems from a study of cytomegalovirus exposure and HLA in healthy donors. Notes on the study in general: Subsequent analysis of the approximately 110 validation repertoires found a tendency for first-cohort TCR clusters to co-occur. It was confirmed in vitro that a few of the CMV-associated chains were specific for CMV antigens. High sensitivity and specificity were reportedly achieved when the classifier diagnosed cytomegalovirus status.

CDR3 length equals 14 residues. Per the germline V gene, CDR1 is KGHSH and CDR2 is LQKENI. Trimming took 8 bases from V and 0 from J, leaving 10 bases between them. About this clone: Its antigen is as yet unknown.

The assay was immunoSEQ multiplex PCR, and TCRdb's table has in-frame clones only and misses some. Here the sample spans roughly 68,000 clones, more than 95% being singletons. The donors belonged to the roughly 120-subject validation cohort, separate from the 666-subject first cohort. This TCR derives from a man younger than 30 in good health and CMV-seronegative. The V gene is TRBV18, the J gene TRBJ2-2; a possible D gene is TRBD1 (6 bases). Sequences were obtained from PBMCs. This CDR3 reads CASRDNANTGELFF. The CDR3 DNA follows: TGTGCCAGCCGGGACAACGCGAACACCGGGGAGCTGTTTTTT.